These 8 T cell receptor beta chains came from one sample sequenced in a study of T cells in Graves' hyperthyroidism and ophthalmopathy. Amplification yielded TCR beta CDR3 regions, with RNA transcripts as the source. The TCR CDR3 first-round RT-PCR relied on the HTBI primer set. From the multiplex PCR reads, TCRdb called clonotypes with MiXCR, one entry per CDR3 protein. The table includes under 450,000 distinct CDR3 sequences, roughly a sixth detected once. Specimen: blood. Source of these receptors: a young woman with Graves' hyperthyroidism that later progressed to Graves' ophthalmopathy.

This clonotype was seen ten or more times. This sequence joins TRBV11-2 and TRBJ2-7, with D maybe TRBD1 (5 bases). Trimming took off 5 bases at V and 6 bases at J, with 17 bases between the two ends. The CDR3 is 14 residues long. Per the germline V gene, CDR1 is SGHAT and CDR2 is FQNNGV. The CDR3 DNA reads TGTGCCAGCAGCGCACGTACAGGACACGGCGAGCAGTACTTC. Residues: CASSARTGHGEQYF.

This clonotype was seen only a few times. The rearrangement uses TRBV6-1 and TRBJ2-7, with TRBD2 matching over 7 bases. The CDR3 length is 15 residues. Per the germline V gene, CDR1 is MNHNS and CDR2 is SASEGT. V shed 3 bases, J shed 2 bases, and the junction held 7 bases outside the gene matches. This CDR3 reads CASSEGSGTTYEQYF. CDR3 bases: TGTGCCAGCAGTGAGGGAAGCGGGACTACCTACGAGCAGTACTTC.

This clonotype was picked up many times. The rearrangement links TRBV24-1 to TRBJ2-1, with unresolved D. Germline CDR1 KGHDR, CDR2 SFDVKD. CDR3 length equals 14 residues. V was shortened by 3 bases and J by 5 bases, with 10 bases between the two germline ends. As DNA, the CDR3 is TGTGCCACCAGTGATCTCCGGAGTCACAATGAGCAGTTCTTC. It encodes CATSDLRSHNEQFF.

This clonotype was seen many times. The CDR3 region is CSVEFGSYEQYF. In DNA form, the CDR3 reads TGCAGCGTTGAATTCGGCTCCTACGAGCAGTACTTC. The chain has TRBV29-1 and TRBJ2-7; D is unclear. V shed 2 bases and J shed 0 bases, with 5 bases lying between them. This CDR3 has 12 residues. Germline values: CDR1 SQVTM, CDR2 ANQGSEA.

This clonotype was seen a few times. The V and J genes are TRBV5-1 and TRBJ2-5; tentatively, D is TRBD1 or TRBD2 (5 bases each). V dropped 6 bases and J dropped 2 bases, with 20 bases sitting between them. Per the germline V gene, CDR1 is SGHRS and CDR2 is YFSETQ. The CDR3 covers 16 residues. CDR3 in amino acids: CASTLQIGAGQETQYF. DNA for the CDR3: TGCGCCAGCACCCTACAAATCGGGGCAGGGCAAGAGACCCAGTACTTC.

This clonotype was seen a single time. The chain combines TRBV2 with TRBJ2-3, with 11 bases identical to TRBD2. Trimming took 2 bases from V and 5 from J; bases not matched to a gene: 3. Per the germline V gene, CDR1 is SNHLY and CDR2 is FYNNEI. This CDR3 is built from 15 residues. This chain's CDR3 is CASSELTSGGDTQYF. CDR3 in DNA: TGTGCCAGCAGTGAATTAACTAGCGGGGGAGATACGCAGTATTTT. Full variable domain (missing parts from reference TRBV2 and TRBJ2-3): EPEVTQTPSHQVTQMGQEVILRCVPISNHLYFYWYRQILGQKVEFLVSFYNNEISEKSEIFDDQFSVERPDGSNFTLKIRSTKLEDSAMYFCASSELTSGGDTQYFGPGTRLTVL.

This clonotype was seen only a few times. CDR3 in amino acids: CASSIAGQGGPEAFF. In DNA form, the CDR3 reads TGTGCCAGTAGTATCGCCGGGCAGGGGGGCCCTGAAGCTTTCTTT. This chain uses TRBV19 with TRBJ1-1; 7 bases map to TRBD1. This CDR3 contains 15 residues. Germline V gives CDR1 LNHDA, CDR2 SQIVND (reference sequence). Trimming at V came to 3 bases and at J to 6 bases, leaving 10 bases not matched to a gene.

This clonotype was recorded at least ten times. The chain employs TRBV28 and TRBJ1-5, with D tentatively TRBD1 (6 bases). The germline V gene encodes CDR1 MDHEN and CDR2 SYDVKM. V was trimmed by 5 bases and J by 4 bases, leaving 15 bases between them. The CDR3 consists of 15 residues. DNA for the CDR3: TGTGCCAGCAGTATAATCGGGACACCGAATCAGCCCCAGCATTTT. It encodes CASSIIGTPNQPQHF.